Each of the 8 T cell receptor beta chains below was sequenced from the same sample in a study of T cell changes during pregnancy in multiple sclerosis. The method was immunoSEQ multiplex PCR; TCRdb's version includes in-frame clones alone and lacks a portion of them. This table holds tens of thousands of clones, roughly 86% found once. The input for sequencing was peripheral blood, taken in the first trimester of pregnancy. The receptors were gathered from a female donor with multiple sclerosis, enrolled in a pregnancy study.

The chain employs TRBV5-1 and TRBJ2-1; 11 bases are a match to TRBD2. The CDR3 is 16 amino acids. Losses at the gene ends were 3 bases for V and 8 bases for J; bases not matched to a gene: 10. CDR1 is SGHRS and CDR2 is YFSETQ in the germline V gene. The CDR3 is CASSSTSSGRIYEQFF. The CDR3 nucleotides read TGCGCCAGCAGCTCAACCTCTAGCGGGAGGATCTATGAGCAGTTCTTC.

This clone was seen only once. The chain combines TRBV28 with TRBJ1-1, with 7 bases lining up with TRBD1. Germline lookup yields CDR1 MDHEN and CDR2 SYDVKM. The CDR3 is made up of 13 amino acids. V shed 6 bases and J 5 bases; nucleotides not matched to a gene: 6. The CDR3 nucleotides read TGTGCCAGCAGAACCGGGACAGCTACTGAAGCTTTCTTT. Translating it yields CASRTGTATEAFF.

The gene calls are TRBV5-1 and TRBJ2-1; 7 bases fit TRBD2. CDR1 is SGHRS, CDR2 YFSETQ, per germline. The CDR3 consists of 15 residues. Trimming removed 4 bases from V and 4 bases from J; junction bases left unmatched: 8. The DNA for the CDR3 is TGCGCCAGCAGCGAGTCAGCGGGAACATACAATGAGCAGTTCTTC. Translating it yields CASSESAGTYNEQFF.

The chain employs TRBV28 and TRBJ1-5, with D uncertain. V gave up 3 bases and J gave up 0 bases, with 9 bases separating them. CDR3 length: 15 residues. Germline-derived CDR1 and CDR2 are MDHEN and SYDVKM. CDR3 loop: CASSFGVYSNQPQHF. CDR3 in DNA: TGTGCCAGCAGTTTTGGAGTTTATAGCAATCAGCCCCAGCATTTT.

V usage is TRBV11-2 and J usage is TRBJ2-1; tentatively, D is TRBD2 (5 bases). The CDR3 extends over 15 amino acids. Germline V gene sequence: CDR1 SGHAT, CDR2 FQNNGV. Between the trimmed V and J ends, which lost 1 base and 8 bases, there was a span of 15 bases. The DNA for the CDR3 is TGTGCCAGCAGCTTAGGAGGGATGGAGCACTATGAGCAGTTCTTC. Translated, it gives CASSLGGMEHYEQFF.

This clone was seen a few times. The genes are TRBV19 and TRBJ1-1; TRBD1 aligns across 9 bases. The CDR3 loop spans 15 amino acids. Germline V gene sequence: CDR1 LNHDA, CDR2 SQIVND (reference sequence). V lost 6 bases and J lost 5; bases outside the gene matches: 10. In DNA, the CDR3 is TGTGCCAGTAGAACGACAGGGGGGTCTAGGACTGAAGCTTTCTTT. It yields the protein CASRTTGGSRTEAFF.

This clone appeared once. The chain couples TRBV5-1 to TRBJ1-2; 8 bases match TRBD1. In germline, CDR1 is SGHRS, CDR2 YFSETQ. V lost 5 bases to trimming and J lost 4 bases; unmatched junction nucleotides: 7. CDR3 length: 14 residues. The CDR3 bases are TGCGCCAGCAGGGCGACAGGGGAAGGCTATGGCTACACCTTC. As protein: CASRATGEGYGYTF.

This chain links TRBV7-9 with TRBJ1-2, with D hard to call. Germline CDR1 is SEHNR and CDR2 is FQNEAQ (reference sequence). Deletions cut 2 bases from V and 7 bases from J, with 14 bases between. CDR3 length equals 14 residues. In nucleotides, the CDR3 is TGTGCCAGCAGCTTACAAGTCCAGGAGGGTGGCTACACCTTC. It translates to CASSLQVQEGGYTF.